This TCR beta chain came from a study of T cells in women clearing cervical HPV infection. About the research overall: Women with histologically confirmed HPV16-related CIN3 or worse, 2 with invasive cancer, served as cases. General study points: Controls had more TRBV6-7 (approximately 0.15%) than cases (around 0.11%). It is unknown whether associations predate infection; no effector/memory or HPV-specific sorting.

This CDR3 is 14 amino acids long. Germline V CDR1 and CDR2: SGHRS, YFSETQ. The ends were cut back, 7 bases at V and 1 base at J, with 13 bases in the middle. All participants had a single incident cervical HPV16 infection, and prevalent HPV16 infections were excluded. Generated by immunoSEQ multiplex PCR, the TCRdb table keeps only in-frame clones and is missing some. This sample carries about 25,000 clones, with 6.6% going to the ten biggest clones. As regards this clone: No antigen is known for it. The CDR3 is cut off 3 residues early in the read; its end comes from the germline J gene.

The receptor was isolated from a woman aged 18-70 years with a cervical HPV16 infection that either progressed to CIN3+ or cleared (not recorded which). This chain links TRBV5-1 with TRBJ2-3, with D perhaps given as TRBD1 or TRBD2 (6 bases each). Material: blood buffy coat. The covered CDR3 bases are TGCGCCAGCGCACAGGGAGGTGGCACAGATACG. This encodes CASAQGGGTDT. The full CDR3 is CASAQGGGTDTQYF.